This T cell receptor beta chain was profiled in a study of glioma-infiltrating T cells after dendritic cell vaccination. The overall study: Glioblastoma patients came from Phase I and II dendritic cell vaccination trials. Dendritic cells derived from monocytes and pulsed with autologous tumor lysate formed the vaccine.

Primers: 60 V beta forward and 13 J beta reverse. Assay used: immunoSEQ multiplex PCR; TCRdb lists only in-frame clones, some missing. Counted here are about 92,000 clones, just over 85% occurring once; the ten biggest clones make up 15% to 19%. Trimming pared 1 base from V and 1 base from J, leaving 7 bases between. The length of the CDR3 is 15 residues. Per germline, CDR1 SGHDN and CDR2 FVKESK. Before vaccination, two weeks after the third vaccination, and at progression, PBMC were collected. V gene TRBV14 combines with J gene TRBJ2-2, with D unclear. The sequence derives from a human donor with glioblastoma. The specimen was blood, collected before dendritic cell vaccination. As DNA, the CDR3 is TGTGCCAGCAGCCAAGTCGGAGAGAACACCGGGGAGCTGTTTTTT. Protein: CASSQVGENTGELFF.